This T cell receptor beta chain appears in the sequencing data of a study of T cell repertoires in cytomegalovirus infection. At the level of the study: It was the public TCR beta signatures that indicated both CMV infection and matching HLA type. The study, taken as a whole, reports: CMV-specific HLA-C-restricted TCR beta clonotypes dominated the ex vivo response. Identification of carriers of CMV plus the relevant HLA was performed using cumulative public TCR beta family frequency.

CDR3 length equals 19 residues. Germline V gene data show CDR1 as SGHAT and CDR2 as FQNNGV. The trim removed 6 bases at V and 2 bases at J, leaving 14 bases unmatched. The table lists this clonotype with many counts. The antigen remains unidentified. TCRdb reprocessed the reads with MiXCR, giving one entry per CDR3 protein. The sample includes approximately 550,000 distinct CDR3 sequences, 15% to 20% of them seen just once. V gene TRBV11-2 combines with J gene TRBJ2-5; 14 nucleotides match TRBD2. The sample consisted of CD8+ T cells from PBMCs. This clonotype was sampled from a human donor in good health (CMV status not recorded). Some clones in this sample may be carry-over from other donors' samples. As DNA, the CDR3 is TGTGCCAGCAGAAGAGGGGGTAGGACTAGCGGGGGGATTCAAGAGACCCAGTACTTC. Translating it yields CASRRGGRTSGGIQETQYF. Combining the CDR3 with reference TRBV11-2 and TRBJ2-5 gives the whole variable domain EAGVAQSPRYKIIEKRQSVAFWCNPISGHATLYWYQQILGQGPKLLIQFQNNGVVDDSQLPKDRFSAERLKGVDSTLKIQPAKLEDSAVYLCASRRGGRTSGGIQETQYFGPGTRLLVL.